These T cell receptor beta chains were read from a single sample in a study of cytomegalovirus exposure and HLA in healthy donors. This table comes from immunoSEQ multiplex PCR, and its TCRdb copy is limited to in-frame clones, with some not included. The profile shows around 120,000 clones, about 74% of them singletons. Sequencing used PBMCs. The source of these receptors is a woman in her thirties or forties in good health and CMV-seropositive. CDR3s leave out the opening cysteine and the closing phenylalanine or tryptophan.

>TRBV10-3
AISDRAGYGYT
>TRBV4-2
ASSREKGYT
>TRBV19
ASSIGAVAHYGYT
>TRBV9
ASSVGGTSGSYEQY
>TRBV10-2
ASSGDRSLSGANVLT
>TRBV9
ASSVDGRDREAF
>TRBV6-5
ASSYGGTGGNGYT
>TRBV7-3
ASSATGGTGNTIY
>TRBV5-1
ASSRAGREDTIY
>TRBV5-5
ASSLDSGRTLETQY
>TRBV6-6
ASMFGEGTEAF
>TRBV19
ASSIGGGAGEQY
>TRBV21-1
ASSYMGGQGDQPQH
>TRBV9
ASSPAGTVTGELF
>TRBV5-6
ASSPGTDYNEQF
>TRBV18
ASSPRMGTEFNEQF
>TRBV5-4
ASSSGQLYEQY
>TRBV7-2
ASSVSSGTYNEQF
>TRBV5-1
ASSLALGQTQY
>TRBV9
ASSVGTGRTNYGYT
>TRBV28
ASSPAREGEQY
>TRBV15
ATSRDRTGFSNQPQH
>TRBV5-1
ASSLGESNSPLH
>TRBV2
ASPGGGYNEQF
>TRBV5-1
ASSLGDSQTNEKLF
>TRBV5-1
ASSSGLAVTDTQY
>TRBV5-1
ASSLAGISYNSPLH
>TRBV5-1
ASSLAKQGSPLH
>TRBV30
ASNRGHGNTIY
>TRBV5-1
ASSLEGKTQY
>TRBV7-6
ASSFTSGRGNEQF
>TRBV9
ASTGTSGITDTQY
>TRBV5-1
ASSPRAGELF
>TRBV6-1
ASKDRQGPNQPQH
>TRBV10-1
ASSRGNQETQY
>TRBV7-2
ASSPSPGQGRNSPLH
>TRBV6-4
ASSDSAREGPHYGYT
>TRBV30
AGNPGTGDHNEQF
>TRBV14
ASSQFLFGSIYNEQF
>TRBV9
ASSVGGTSAQETQY
>TRBV7-3
ASSLTGGGGPADTQY
>TRBV9
ASSVGPGPLGGEPLH
>TRBV7-2
ASSPLTGNQPQH
>TRBV9
ASSVGLYDNNEKLF
>TRBV7-9
ASSPKNTEAF